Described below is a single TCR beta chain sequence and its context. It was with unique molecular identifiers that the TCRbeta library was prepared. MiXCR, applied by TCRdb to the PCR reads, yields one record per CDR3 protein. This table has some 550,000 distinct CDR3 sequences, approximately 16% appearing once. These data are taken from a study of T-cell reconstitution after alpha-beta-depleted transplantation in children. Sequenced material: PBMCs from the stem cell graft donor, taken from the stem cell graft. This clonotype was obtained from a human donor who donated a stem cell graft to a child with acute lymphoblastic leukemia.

In DNA, the CDR3 is TGTGCCAGCAGCAGGGGAACCGGGGTTGACCCTGAAGCTTTCTTT. Residues: CASSRGTGVDPEAFF. The chain has TRBV5-6 and TRBJ1-1, with a weak D call TRBD1 (5 bases). The CDR3 runs 15 residues. The germline V gene has CDR1 SGHDT and CDR2 YYEEEE. The V end lost 4 bases, the J end lost 6 bases, and 19 bases lay between the germline ends.